This T cell receptor beta chain was obtained from a study of blood T cell repertoires in COVID-19. Turning to the study itself: Acute and convalescent COVID-19 samples came from the United States, Italy and Spain. T cells, B-cell-depleted T cells, or PBMCs provided the cDNA or gDNA that served as material.

With 1 base removed from V and 0 bases from J, the gap between germline ends came to 6 bases. CDR1 is SGHVS, CDR2 FNYEAQ, per germline. The CDR3 consists of 14 residues. Libraries were prepared by immunoSEQ multiplex PCR; TCRdb keeps only in-frame clonotypes and omits some of them. The top ten hold 2% to 2.5% of the sample, which has 97,000 or so clones, roughly 87% seen once. The sequence came from a man aged 45-65 years with active COVID-19. The sample was peripheral blood. The chain employs TRBV7-6 and TRBJ2-5; no definite D call. CDR3 sequence (DNA): TGTGCCAGCAGCTTAGGACGGGACCAAGAGACCCAGTACTTC. It codes for CASSLGRDQETQYF.